These 15 T cell receptor beta chains share one sample of origin, sequenced in a study of blood T cell repertoires in COVID-19. TCRdb's table, derived via immunoSEQ multiplex PCR, lists solely in-frame clones and lacks some. The table records about 350,000 clones, around 90% of them present only once. Material for sequencing was peripheral blood. The receptors were sampled from a man aged 30 to 39 with COVID-19, enrolled during active disease.

This chain connects TRBV11-2 to TRBJ1-1; TRBD1 matches 9 bases. The V gene's germline CDR1 is SGHAT and CDR2 FQNNGV. The V gene end was trimmed by 6 bases and the J gene end by 5 bases; junction bases not matched to a gene: 10. This CDR3 has 15 amino acids. CDR3 amino acids: CASRTYRGRGTEAFF. The CDR3 bases are TGTGCCAGCAGGACCTACAGGGGGCGAGGGACTGAAGCTTTCTTT.

V and J are TRBV27 and TRBJ2-7, with D maybe TRBD2 (6 bases). From germline, CDR1 is MNHEY and CDR2 SMNVEV (reference sequence). The V end lost 8 bases, the J end lost 4 bases, and 21 bases lay between the germline ends. The CDR3 consists of 15 residues. The CDR3, as DNA: TGTGCCAGCCGTTCAGGAGGGAAAAGCTCTTACGAGCAGTACTTC. Translating it yields CASRSGGKSSYEQYF.

This clone occurred once. The rearrangement uses TRBV9 and TRBJ1-1; D not certain. The CDR3 loop spans 13 amino acids. The V gene lost 4 bases and the J gene lost 1 base, with 8 bases spanning the gap. Looked up from germline, CDR1 is SGDLS and CDR2 is YYNGEE. The CDR3 bases are TGTGCCAGCAGCCCACAGCCGAACACTGAAGCTTTCTTT. It encodes CASSPQPNTEAFF.

The chain combines TRBV2 with TRBJ1-1; the D gene is possibly TRBD1 (6 bases). This CDR3 region has 14 residues. Germline CDR1 is SNHLY and CDR2 is FYNNEI. V lost 4 bases, J lost 9 bases, and 18 bases lay in between. The CDR3 sequence: CASSGGQGSDKAFF. Here the CDR3 DNA reads TGTGCCAGCAGTGGTGGTCAGGGGAGTGACAAAGCTTTCTTT. Combining the CDR3 with reference TRBV2 and TRBJ1-1 gives the whole variable domain EPEVTQTPSHQVTQMGQEVILRCVPISNHLYFYWYRQILGQKVEFLVSFYNNEISEKSEIFDDQFSVERPDGSNFTLKIRSTKLEDSAMYFCASSGGQGSDKAFFGQGTRLTVV.

The chain has TRBV18 and TRBJ2-7; unclear D gene. In germline, CDR1 is KGHSH, CDR2 LQKENI. V was shortened by 0 bases and J by 1 base, with 7 bases between the two germline ends. The CDR3 is 14 residues long. The CDR3, as DNA: TGTGCCAGCTCACCACCGGGCAGGTCCTACGAGCAGTACTTC. It codes for CASSPPGRSYEQYF.

This rearrangement joins TRBV27 to TRBJ2-7, with TRBD1 matching over 9 bases. The V segment lost 5 bases and the J segment 2 bases; nucleotides outside the gene matches: 19. CDR1 and CDR2 (germline): MNHEY, SMNVEV (reference sequence). CDR3 length equals 19 residues. The CDR3 DNA reads as TGTGCCAGCAGTCCTATAGCCTACCCGGGACAGGGAAGGACCTACGAGCAGTACTTC. This sequence encodes CASSPIAYPGQGRTYEQYF.

The rearrangement uses TRBV14 and TRBJ2-3; 12 bases are shared with TRBD2. V was pared by 4 bases and J by 3 bases, with 5 bases of the junction left unmatched. The CDR3 has 16 residues. The germline V gene has CDR1 SGHDN and CDR2 FVKESK. The CDR3 is CASSLRTSGKTDTQYF. In nucleotides, the CDR3 is TGTGCCAGCAGCCTAAGGACTAGCGGGAAAACAGATACGCAGTATTTT. Full variable domain (outside the CDR3, taken from reference TRBV14 and TRBJ2-3): EAGVTQFPSHSVIEKGQTVTLRCDPISGHDNLYWYRRVMGKEIKFLLHFVKESKQDESGMPNNRFLAERTGGTYSTLKVQPAELEDSGVYFCASSLRTSGKTDTQYFGPGTRLTVL.

The CDR3 reads CASSPLGRPSSYEQYF. The CDR3 coding sequence is TGTGCCAGCTCACCACTCGGCAGGCCCAGCTCCTACGAGCAGTACTTC. This sequence joins TRBV18 and TRBJ2-7; no reliable D call. Looked up from germline, CDR1 is KGHSH and CDR2 is LQKENI. This CDR3 comprises 16 residues. Trimming removed 1 base at V and 0 bases at J, with 13 bases between.

The rearrangement links TRBV28 to TRBJ2-1; 8 bases map to TRBD2. The CDR3 is 13 residues long. Germline V gene lookup returns CDR1 MDHEN and CDR2 SYDVKM. Trimming at V came to 7 bases and at J to 4 bases, leaving 3 bases not matched to a gene. CDR3 in DNA: TGTGCCAGCACCCCTAGCGGGTACAATGAGCAGTTCTTC. It yields the protein CASTPSGYNEQFF.

The V and J genes are TRBV6-1 and TRBJ2-5, with 7 bases fitting TRBD1. The CDR3 has 15 amino acids. V was pared by 9 bases and J by 1 base, with 11 bases of the junction left unmatched. Per germline, CDR1 MNHNS and CDR2 SASEGT. In nucleotides, the CDR3 is TGTGCCAGTTCCGGGACAGAAATTTTCCAAGAGACCCAGTACTTC. It specifies CASSGTEIFQETQYF.

The rearrangement joins TRBV28 to TRBJ1-4; possibly TRBD1 for D (5 bases). The CDR3 totals 15 residues. Germline loops: CDR1 MDHEN, CDR2 SYDVKM. V was pared by 3 bases and J by 3 bases, with 11 bases between. The CDR3 here is CASSFSGVANEKLFF. The CDR3 DNA reads TGTGCCAGCAGTTTCTCGGGGGTGGCTAATGAAAAACTGTTTTTT.

This chain connects TRBV7-3 to TRBJ2-1, with TRBD2 matching 8 bases. Germline CDR1 SGHTA, CDR2 FQGTGA. J gave up 3 bases and V 1 base, and 5 bases lay outside the gene matches. The CDR3 is 16 residues long. The chain's CDR3 is CASSLNGGGLYNEQFF. For the CDR3, the DNA is TGTGCCAGCAGCTTAAATGGCGGGGGGCTCTACAATGAGCAGTTCTTC.

This clone came up once. The chain employs TRBV5-1 and TRBJ2-7; 7 nucleotides align to TRBD1. The CDR3 is made up of 14 amino acids. CDR1 is SGHRS, CDR2 YFSETQ, per germline. The ends lost 4 bases at V and 4 bases at J; junction bases unmatched: 8. The CDR3 protein is CASSGLGQKYEQYF. In nucleotides, the CDR3 is TGCGCCAGCAGCGGGTTGGGACAGAAATACGAGCAGTACTTC.

This clone showed up just a few times. The V call is TRBV4-1, the J call TRBJ1-2; D might be TRBD1 (5 bases). Germline loops: CDR1 MGHRA, CDR2 YSYEKL. V was shortened by 1 base and J by 3 bases, with 6 bases between the two germline ends. The CDR3 is 13 amino acids. Here the CDR3 reads CASSQAGYYGYTF. As DNA, the CDR3 is TGCGCCAGCAGCCAAGCAGGGTACTATGGCTACACCTTC.

The gene calls are TRBV27 and TRBJ2-7; the match to TRBD1 covers 7 bases. CDR1 is MNHEY, CDR2 SMNVEV, per germline (reference sequence). This CDR3 comprises 15 residues. Unmatched junction bases numbered 10, after V lost 5 bases and J lost 3 bases. CDR3 in amino acids: CASSPRDRVHYEQYF. CDR3 DNA: TGTGCCAGCAGTCCGCGAGACAGGGTTCACTACGAGCAGTACTTC.